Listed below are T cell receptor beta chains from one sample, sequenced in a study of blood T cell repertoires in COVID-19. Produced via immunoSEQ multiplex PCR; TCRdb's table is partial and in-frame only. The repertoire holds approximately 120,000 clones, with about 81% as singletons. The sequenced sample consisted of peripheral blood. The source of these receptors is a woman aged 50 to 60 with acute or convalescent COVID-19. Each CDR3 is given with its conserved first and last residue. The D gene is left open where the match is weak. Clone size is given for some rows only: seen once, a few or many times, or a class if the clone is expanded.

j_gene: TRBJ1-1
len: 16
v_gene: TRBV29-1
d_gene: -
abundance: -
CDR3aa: CSVEDHRWQGVPEAFF
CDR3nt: TGCAGCGTTGAAGATCATAGGTGGCAGGGTGTCCCTGAAGCTTTCTTT

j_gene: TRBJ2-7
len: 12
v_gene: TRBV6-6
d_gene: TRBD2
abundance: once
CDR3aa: CASSNSGYEQYF
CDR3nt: TGTGCCAGCAGTAATAGCGGGTACGAGCAGTACTTC

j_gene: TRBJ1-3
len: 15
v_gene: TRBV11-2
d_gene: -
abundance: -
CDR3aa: CASSLEGGSGNTIYF
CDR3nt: TGTGCCAGCAGCTTAGAGGGAGGGTCTGGAAACACCATATATTTT

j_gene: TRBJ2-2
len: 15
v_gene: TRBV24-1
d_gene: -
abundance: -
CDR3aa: CATSGGNRDTGELFF
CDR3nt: TGTGCCACCAGTGGGGGTAACAGGGACACCGGGGAGCTGTTTTTT

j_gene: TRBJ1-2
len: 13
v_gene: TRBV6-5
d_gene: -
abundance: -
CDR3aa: CASSSTDGYGYTF
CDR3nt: TGTGCCAGCAGTTCGACAGATGGCTATGGCTACACCTTC

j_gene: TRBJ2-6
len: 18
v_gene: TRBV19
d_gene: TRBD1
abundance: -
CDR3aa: CASRSGTGAFPGANVLTF
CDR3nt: TGTGCCAGTAGATCCGGGACAGGGGCCTTTCCGGGGGCCAACGTCCTGACTTTC

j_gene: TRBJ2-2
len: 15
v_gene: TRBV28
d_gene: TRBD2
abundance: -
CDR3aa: CASISSGSNTGELFF
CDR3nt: TGTGCCAGCATCTCTAGCGGGTCGAACACCGGGGAGCTGTTTTTT

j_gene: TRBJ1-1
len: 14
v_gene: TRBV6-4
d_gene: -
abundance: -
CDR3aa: CASSDSSRGTEAFF
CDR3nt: TGTGCCAGCAGTGACTCGAGTCGGGGGACTGAAGCTTTCTTT

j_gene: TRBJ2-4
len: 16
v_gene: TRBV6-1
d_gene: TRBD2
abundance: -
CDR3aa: CASSEAGGGAKNIQYF
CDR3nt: TGTGCCAGCAGTGAAGCAGGCGGGGGAGCCAAAAACATTCAGTACTTC

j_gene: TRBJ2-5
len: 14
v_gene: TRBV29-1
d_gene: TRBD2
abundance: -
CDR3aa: CSVEPSGRGETQYF
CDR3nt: TGCAGCGTTGAACCTAGCGGGAGGGGAGAGACCCAGTACTTC

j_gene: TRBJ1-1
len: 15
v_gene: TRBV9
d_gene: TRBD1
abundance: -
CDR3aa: CASSVQDRGYTEAFF
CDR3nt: TGTGCCAGCAGCGTACAAGACAGGGGATACACTGAAGCTTTCTTT

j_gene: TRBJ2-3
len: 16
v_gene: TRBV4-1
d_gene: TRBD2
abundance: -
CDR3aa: CASSPSGRAVSDTQYF
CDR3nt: TGCGCCAGCAGCCCTAGCGGGAGGGCCGTTTCAGATACGCAGTATTTT

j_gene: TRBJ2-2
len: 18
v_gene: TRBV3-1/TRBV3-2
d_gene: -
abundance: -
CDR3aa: CASSPYGQGGPNTGELFF
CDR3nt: TGTGCCAGCAGCCCCTATGGTCAAGGAGGGCCAAACACCGGGGAGCTGTTTTTT

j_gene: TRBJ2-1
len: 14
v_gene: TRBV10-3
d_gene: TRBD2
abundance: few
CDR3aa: CAISESRGGNEQFF
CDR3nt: TGTGCCATCAGTGAGTCGCGGGGGGGAAATGAGCAGTTCTTC

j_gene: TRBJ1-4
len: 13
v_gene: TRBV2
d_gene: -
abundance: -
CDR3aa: CASSQAEDEKLFF
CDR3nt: TGTGCCAGCAGCCAAGCGGAAGATGAAAAACTGTTTTTT

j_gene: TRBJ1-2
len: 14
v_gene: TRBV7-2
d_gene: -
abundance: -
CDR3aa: CASSLNTVHYGYTF
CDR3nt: TGTGCCAGCAGCTTAAACACCGTGCATTATGGCTACACCTTC

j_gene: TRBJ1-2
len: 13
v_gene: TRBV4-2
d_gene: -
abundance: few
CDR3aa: CASSQAGGDGYTF
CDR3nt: TGTGCCAGCAGCCAAGCTGGGGGCGATGGCTACACCTTC

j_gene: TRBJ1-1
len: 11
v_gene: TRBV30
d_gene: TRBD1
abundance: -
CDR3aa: CAGMRQGLAFF
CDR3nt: TGTGCCGGGATGAGACAGGGGCTGGCTTTCTTT

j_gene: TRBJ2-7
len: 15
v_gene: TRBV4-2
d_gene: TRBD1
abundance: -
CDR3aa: CASSQGQGDSYEQYF
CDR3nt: TGTGCCAGCAGCCAAGGACAGGGGGACTCCTACGAGCAGTACTTC

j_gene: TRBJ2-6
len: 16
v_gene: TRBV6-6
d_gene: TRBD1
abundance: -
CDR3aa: CASHRDRDSGANVLTF
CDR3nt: TGTGCCAGCCACCGGGACAGGGACTCTGGGGCCAACGTCCTGACTTTC

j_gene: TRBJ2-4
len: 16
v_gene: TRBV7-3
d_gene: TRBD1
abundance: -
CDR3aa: CASSSTKQGAKNIQYF
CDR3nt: TGTGCCAGCAGCTCGACGAAACAGGGGGCCAAAAACATTCAGTACTTC

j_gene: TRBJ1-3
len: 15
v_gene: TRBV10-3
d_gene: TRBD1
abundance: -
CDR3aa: CAITPRQGSGNTIYF
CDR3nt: TGTGCCATCACTCCGAGACAGGGCTCTGGAAACACCATATATTTT

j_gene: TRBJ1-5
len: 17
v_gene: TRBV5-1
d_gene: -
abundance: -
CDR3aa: CASSLDPGSRHNQPQHF
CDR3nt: TGCGCCAGCAGCTTGGATCCGGGGTCCAGGCACAATCAGCCCCAGCATTTT

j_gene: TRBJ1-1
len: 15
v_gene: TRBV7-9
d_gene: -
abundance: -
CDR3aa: CASSLAPTVGAEAFF
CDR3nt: TGTGCCAGCAGCTTAGCGCCCACAGTTGGCGCTGAAGCTTTCTTT